The 27 T cell receptor beta chains in this list originate from one sample, sequenced in a study of T cells in Graves' hyperthyroidism and ophthalmopathy. Authors of the study amplified TCR beta CDR3 regions from RNA transcripts. The HTBI primer set drove a first-round RT-PCR of the TCR CDR3. TCRdb fed the multiplex PCR reads into MiXCR, producing one record per CDR3 protein. The sample has about half a million distinct CDR3 sequences, approximately 25% seen once. Sequenced material: blood. These receptors were collected from a woman aged 30 to 39 with Graves' ophthalmopathy.

CDR3 in amino acids: CASTPAGQGYETQYF. DNA of the CDR3: TGTGCCAGTACTCCTGCGGGACAGGGGTACGAGACCCAGTACTTC. The chain joins TRBV19 to TRBJ2-5; 10 positions match TRBD1. Germline lookup yields CDR1 LNHDA and CDR2 SQIVND (reference sequence). The length of the CDR3 is 15 residues. Unmatched junction bases numbered 10, after V lost 7 bases and J lost 5 bases.

In its sample, this clonotype was seen a few times. This chain connects TRBV30 to TRBJ2-7; TRBD2 aligns across 8 bases. Germline trimming cut 4 bases from V and 2 bases from J; bases unmatched to any gene: 7. CDR1 and CDR2 (germline): GTSNPN, SVGIG (reference sequence). The CDR3 is 14 residues long. The CDR3 nucleotides are TGTGCCTGGAAGGACCGCGGGGGGACCTACGAGCAGTACTTC. Encoded protein: CAWKDRGGTYEQYF. The full variable domain, rest sourced from reference TRBV30 and TRBJ2-7, is SQTIHQWPATLVQPVGSPLSLECTVEGTSNPNLYWYRQAAGRGLQLLFYSVGIGQISSEVPQNLSASRPQDRQFILSSKKLLLSDSGFYLCAWKDRGGTYEQYFGPGTRLTVT.

This clonotype was seen only a few times. The chain employs TRBV11-2 and TRBJ2-5; TRBD2 matches at 9 bases. There are 14 residues in the CDR3. With V trimmed by 8 bases and J by 5 bases, 9 bases remained unmatched. CDR1 SGHAT and CDR2 FQNNGV come from the germline V gene. CDR3 region: CASGHSGGFETQYF. As DNA, the CDR3 is TGTGCCAGCGGTCATAGCGGGGGATTCGAGACCCAGTACTTC.

This clonotype was observed many times. The chain links TRBV11-2 to TRBJ1-3; D gene uncertain. V shed 5 bases and J shed 2 bases, with 10 bases lying between them. The CDR3 has 14 residues. Germline CDR1 SGHAT, CDR2 FQNNGV. This chain's CDR3 is CASSPIRAGNTIYF. Written as DNA, the CDR3 is TGTGCCAGCAGCCCGATCAGAGCTGGAAACACCATATATTTT. Full variable domain (missing parts from reference TRBV11-2 and TRBJ1-3): EAGVAQSPRYKIIEKRQSVAFWCNPISGHATLYWYQQILGQGPKLLIQFQNNGVVDDSQLPKDRFSAERLKGVDSTLKIQPAKLEDSAVYLCASSPIRAGNTIYFGEGSWLTVV.

The sample holds many counts of this clonotype. The gene calls are TRBV19 and TRBJ1-2, with 11 nucleotides matching TRBD1. V lost 3 bases to trimming and J lost 7 bases; unmatched junction nucleotides: 16. The CDR3 consists of 18 residues. Germline assignment: CDR1 LNHDA and CDR2 SQIVND (reference sequence). The CDR3 coding sequence is TGTGCCAGTAGTATCGGGGACAGGGGGTATCCGATCCCCCTTGGCTACACCTTC. Encoded protein: CASSIGDRGYPIPLGYTF.

In this sample, this clonotype turned up many times. The chain has TRBV9 and TRBJ1-5; D not resolved. Germline lookup yields CDR1 SGDLS and CDR2 YYNGEE. Trimming took off 7 bases at V and 1 base at J, with 18 bases between the two ends. The CDR3 has 16 residues. CDR3 sequence reads: CASDQLSGVSNQPQHF. The CDR3 nucleotides read TGTGCCAGCGACCAGTTAAGTGGGGTGAGCAATCAGCCCCAGCATTTT.

V gene TRBV6-1 combines with J gene TRBJ1-2; 10 bases align to TRBD1. The V gene end was trimmed by 7 bases and the J gene end by 4 bases; junction bases not matched to a gene: 12. CDR3 length: 16 amino acids. Germline CDR1 reads MNHNS; CDR2 reads SASEGT. CDR3 sequence reads: CASTKQGTGELYGYTF. The DNA for the CDR3 is TGTGCCAGCACCAAACAAGGGACAGGGGAACTCTATGGCTACACCTTC.

The rearrangement joins TRBV12-3 or TRBV12-4 to TRBJ1-1, with 8 bases identical to TRBD1. This CDR3 region has 14 residues. V lost 5 bases, J lost 5 bases, and 7 bases stayed unmatched. The CDR3 DNA is TGTGCCAGCAGTGCGTACAGGGGGAGAACTGAAGCTTTCTTT. Translation: CASSAYRGRTEAFF.

In this sample, this clonotype turned up many times. The V call is TRBV5-1, the J call TRBJ2-2, with D possibly being TRBD1 (5 bases). V lost 5 bases, J lost 4 bases, and 9 bases lay in between. The CDR3 has 13 residues. Germline V CDR1 and CDR2: SGHRS, YFSETQ. The CDR3 nucleotides are TGCGCCAGCAGAGCTCAGGGCACCGGGGAGCTGTTTTTT. This translates into CASRAQGTGELFF.

A note on this clonotype: The junction departs from the called germline gene at one end, perhaps through a read error. The chain is built from TRBV29-1 and TRBJ1-1, with 7 bases fitting TRBD1. Germline CDR1 is SQVTM and CDR2 is ANQGSEA. This CDR3 is 18 amino acids long. CDR3: CSVPGGPRQGRINTEACF. Here the CDR3 DNA reads TGCAGCGTCCCCGGGGGCCCCAGACAGGGAAGGATAAACACTGAAGCTTGCTTT.

The chain employs TRBV27 and TRBJ1-1; D is unresolved. The CDR3 has 14 residues. Trimming shortened V by 3 bases and J by 0 bases, and 8 bases separated the two germline ends. The germline V gene encodes CDR1 MNHEY and CDR2 SMNVEV (reference sequence). The CDR3 loop is CASSFSPMNTEAFF. CDR3 sequence (DNA): TGTGCCAGCAGTTTTAGTCCCATGAACACTGAAGCTTTCTTT.

This clonotype was detected many times. The chain joins TRBV4-1 to TRBJ1-1, with 9 nucleotides matching TRBD1. The CDR3 is 17 amino acids. Germline loops: CDR1 MGHRA, CDR2 YSYEKL. Germline trimming cut 0 bases from V and 6 bases from J; bases unmatched to any gene: 11. In nucleotides, the CDR3 is TGCGCCAGCAGCCAAGATCCGATGGACAGGGGTCGAGCTGAAGCTTTCTTT. It yields the protein CASSQDPMDRGRAEAFF.

This clonotype was counted at least ten times. The rearrangement links TRBV6-5 to TRBJ1-2; D call uncertain. CDR3 length: 13 amino acids. CDR1 is MNHEY and CDR2 is SVGAGI in the germline V gene. Trimming took 6 bases from V and 5 from J, leaving 13 bases between them. The CDR3 loop is CASSPRGRYGYTF. CDR3 sequence (DNA): TGTGCCAGCAGCCCCCGAGGGCGGTATGGCTACACCTTC.

This clonotype was observed many times. The rearrangement uses TRBV27 and TRBJ1-2; TRBD1 agrees at 7 bases. V shed 3 bases, J shed 0 bases, and the junction held 4 bases outside the gene matches. CDR1 MNHEY and CDR2 SMNVEV come from the germline V gene (reference sequence). The CDR3 is made up of 15 amino acids. CDR3 DNA sequence: TGTGCCAGCAGTTTCGGGGACAGACCTAACTATGGCTACACCTTC. Amino acids: CASSFGDRPNYGYTF.

The table lists this clonotype with many counts. This chain connects TRBV20-1 to TRBJ2-7, with D hard to call. This CDR3 has 12 residues. Trimming stripped 6 bases from V and 3 bases from J, with 12 bases between. Germline loops: CDR1 DFQATT, CDR2 SNEGSKA (reference sequence). The CDR3: CSALDAGYEQYF. CDR3 nucleotide sequence: TGCAGTGCCCTCGACGCCGGCTACGAGCAGTACTTC.

A single count supports this clonotype. A much larger clone lies one base from this, so it may be a read error. CDR3 residues: CASSLDPGQRYSF. CDR3 nucleotides: TGTGCCAGCAGCTTAGATCCGGGCCAACGCTACAGCTTC. V and J are TRBV7-9 and TRBJ1-2; D remains ambiguous. The germline CDR1 and CDR2 sequences are SEHNR and FQNEAQ (reference sequence). CDR3 length: 13 residues. The variable domain in full, with the rest retrieved from reference TRBV7-9 and TRBJ1-2, is DTGVSQNPRHKITKRGQNVTFRCDPISEHNRLYWYRQTLGQGPEFLTYFQNEAQLEKSRLLSDRFSAERPKGSFSTLEIQRTEQGDSAMYLCASSLDPGQRYSFGSGTRLTVV.

This chain joins TRBV20-1 and TRBJ1-1, with D hard to call. Germline CDR1 DFQATT, CDR2 SNEGSKA (reference sequence). V lost 3 bases and J lost 2, with 7 bases in between. The CDR3 is 12 amino acids. The CDR3 spells CSASRINTEAFF. The CDR3 DNA reads TGCAGTGCTAGCCGGATTAACACTGAAGCTTTCTTT.

There are many counts of this clonotype. This chain joins TRBV30 and TRBJ2-7; a weak D match, TRBD1 (5 bases). Trimming took off 0 bases at V and 9 bases at J, with 15 bases between the two ends. The CDR3 is 13 amino acids. Germline V lookup: CDR1 GTSNPN, CDR2 SVGIG (reference sequence). The CDR3 DNA reads as TGTGCCTGGAGTGTACAGGACCGAGGCGGGCAGTACTTC. This gives the protein CAWSVQDRGGQYF.

This clonotype was observed at least ten times. This sequence joins TRBV19 and TRBJ1-5; no clear D. V gave up 6 bases and J gave up 4 bases, with 16 bases separating them. This CDR3 spans 15 amino acids. Germline assignment: CDR1 LNHDA and CDR2 SQIVND (reference sequence). The DNA of the CDR3 is TGTGCCAGTAGGATTCCCGGGCGAGGGAATCAGCCCCAGCATTTT. It encodes CASRIPGRGNQPQHF.

This clonotype was picked up one time. The chain recombines TRBV6-2 or TRBV6-3 with TRBJ2-5, with D possibly matching TRBD1 (6 bases). The CDR3 has 12 amino acids. V lost 6 bases and J lost 5, with 10 bases in between. Per the germline V gene, CDR1 is MNHEY and CDR2 is SVGEGT. This CDR3 reads CASRGARETQYF. CDR3 DNA sequence: TGTGCCAGCAGGGGGGCTCGGGAGACCCAGTACTTC.

Only a few counts were recorded for this clonotype. The genes are TRBV12-3 or TRBV12-4 and TRBJ1-2; TRBD1 might be the D (5 bases). The CDR3 length is 13 residues. With 6 bases removed from V and 6 bases from J, the gap between germline ends came to 14 bases. CDR3 bases: TGTGCCAGCAGCTCCCCCCCGGGGGATGGCTACACCTTC. The encoded protein is CASSSPPGDGYTF.

This clonotype showed up many times. This chain uses TRBV6-1 with TRBJ2-7; D is perhaps TRBD1 (6 bases). The length of the CDR3 is 16 residues. CDR1 is MNHNS and CDR2 is SASEGT in the germline V gene. Trimming cost V 2 bases and J 2 bases, with 16 bases left between them. As DNA, the CDR3 is TGTGCCAGCAGTGAAATGGGGGCCAGCGACCCCTACGAGCAGTACTTC. Its protein is CASSEMGASDPYEQYF.

The V call is TRBV6-2 or TRBV6-3, the J call TRBJ1-5; the D is unclear. Trimming pared 6 bases from V and 0 bases from J, leaving 12 bases between. CDR1 MNHEY and CDR2 SVGEGT come from the germline V gene. The CDR3 is 15 amino acids. The CDR3: CASRDELFSNQPQHF. Here the CDR3 DNA reads TGTGCCAGCAGGGACGAGCTATTTAGCAATCAGCCCCAGCATTTT.

In its sample, this clonotype was seen many times. The chain carries TRBV7-2 and TRBJ2-5, with 14 bases fitting TRBD2. With 5 bases clipped from V and 1 base from J, the junction kept 6 bases outside the gene matches. CDR3 length: 17 residues. Germline CDR1 reads SGHTA; CDR2 reads FQGNSA. The CDR3 DNA follows: TGTGCCAGCAGCCCCGGGACTAGCGGGGGACCCCAAGAGACCCAGTACTTC. The encoded protein is CASSPGTSGGPQETQYF.

This clonotype was detected many times. The chain recombines TRBV19 with TRBJ1-1; TRBD1 agrees at 7 bases. The trim removed 6 bases at V and 1 base at J, leaving 8 bases unmatched. The CDR3 loop spans 15 amino acids. Germline CDR1 LNHDA, CDR2 SQIVND (reference sequence). CDR3 residues: CASRSGQAKNTEAFF. The DNA for the CDR3 is TGTGCCAGTAGATCTGGACAGGCGAAGAACACTGAAGCTTTCTTT.

Details on this clonotype: One end of the junction varies from germline; a read error may be responsible. This chain links TRBV7-9 with TRBJ1-2, with 10 positions matching TRBD1. The germline V gene has CDR1 SEHNR and CDR2 FQNEAQ (reference sequence). The length of the CDR3 is 14 residues. CDR3 amino acids: CTSSLGTGVYGYTF. In DNA form, the CDR3 reads TGTACCAGCAGCTTAGGGACAGGGGTCTATGGCTACACCTTC.

The chain couples TRBV6-2 or TRBV6-3 to TRBJ2-5, with 10 bases matching TRBD2. Germline CDR1 is MNHEY and CDR2 is SVGEGT. V shed 5 bases and J 5 bases; nucleotides not matched to a gene: 8. The CDR3 sequence is 15 residues long. CDR3 sequence reads: CASSRKSGGVETQYF. Written as DNA, the CDR3 is TGTGCCAGCAGTCGGAAGAGCGGGGGGGTTGAGACCCAGTACTTC.